This is a list of T cell receptor beta chains from one sample in a study of tumor and adjacent non-tumor tissue in lung cancer. From the multiplex PCR reads, TCRdb called clonotypes with MiXCR, one entry per CDR3 protein. The sample contains 200,000 to 250,000 distinct CDR3 sequences, about 71% of which appear only once. Sequenced material: lung tumor tissue. The receptor source for this set is a man between 60 and 70 years old with non-small cell lung cancer. Both conserved end residues are part of each CDR3. The order of the fields is V gene, D gene, J gene, clone size, CDR3 protein, CDR3 DNA. The D gene is left open where the match is weak. Clone size appears in some rows only: once, few, many, or a class for an expanded clone.

TRBV11-3	-	TRBJ2-1	-	CPSSPLQSYNEQFF	TGTCCCAGCAGCCCCCTACAGAGCTACAATGAGCAGTTCTTC
TRBV20-1	-	TRBJ2-6	-	CSARAVWGCTAGANVLTF	TGCAGTGCTAGAGCAGTGTGGGGGTGCACAGCTGGGGCCAACGTCCTGACTTTC
TRBV4-1	-	TRBJ2-3	many	CASSGVYPGGDTQYF	TGCGCCAGCAGCGGGGTATACCCTGGCGGGGATACGCAGTATTTT
TRBV20-1	-	TRBJ2-1	-	CSASVFGGRNELFF	TGCAGTGCTAGTGTATTCGGGGGGCGCAATGAGCTGTTCTTC
TRBV11-3	-	TRBJ1-4	-	CASKSGHSKKDNEKLFF	TGTGCCAGCAAGTCTGGACACTCTAAGAAGGATAATGAAAAACTGTTTTTT
TRBV11-2	TRBD2	TRBJ2-3	-	CASSWDYWRGVADTKYF	TGTGCCAGCAGCTGGGATTATTGGCGGGGGGTAGCAGATACGAAGTATTTT
TRBV6-1	TRBD2	TRBJ2-7	-	CATVGGTSGYEQYF	TGTGCCACAGTGGGGGGGACTAGCGGCTACGAGCAGTACTTC
TRBV29-1	TRBD2	TRBJ2-5	-	CSVVKASGGETQYF	TGCAGCGTTGTTAAAGCTAGCGGGGGAGAGACCCAGTACTTC
TRBV6-5	-	TRBJ1-2	-	CASTRKQAAYGYTF	TGTGCCAGCACCCGTAAACAGGCGGCCTATGGCTACACCTTC
TRBV5-4	-	TRBJ2-5	many	CASSLAGKETQYF	TGTGCCAGCAGCTTGGCGGGGAAAGAGACCCAGTACTTC
TRBV6-1	-	TRBJ1-5	once	CAIGVWNQSQHF	TGTGCCATCGGGGTATGGAATCAGTCCCAGCACTTT
TRBV20-1	TRBD2	TRBJ2-1	-	CCADSAGGPWNEQFF	TGCTGTGCTGACTCAGCGGGGGGGCCGTGGAATGAACAGTTCTTT
TRBV20-1	TRBD2	TRBJ2-7	many	CSARGLADTLSYEQYF	TGCAGTGCTAGGGGGCTAGCGGACACCCTCTCCTACGAGCAGTACTTC
TRBV6-1	-	TRBJ2-7	-	CECRGSGSHYEQYF	TGTGAGTGCCGGGGTAGTGGTAGCCACTACGAGCAGTACTTC
TRBV28	-	TRBJ2-3	few	CASTEVGRRTDTQYF	TGTGCCAGCACGGAGGTGGGGCGCCGCACAGATACGCAGTATTTT
TRBV11-2	-	TRBJ2-6	-	CTGNPISGANVLTF	TGTACTGGCAATCCTATCTCTGGGGCCAACGTCCTGACTTTC
TRBV11-2	-	TRBJ1-3	-	CVSSLTSRDSGGNTIYF	TGTGTCAGCAGCCTCACGTCTCGGGACTCCGGCGGAAACACCATATATTTT
TRBV20-1	-	TRBJ2-7	medium-sized	CSARPGTKSYEQYF	TGCAGTGCTAGACCCGGGACCAAGTCCTACGAGCAGTACTTC
TRBV29-1	-	TRBJ1-1	-	CNVAQGLPLNTEAFF	TGCAACGTTGCACAGGGATTACCCCTTAACACTGAAGCTTTCTTT
TRBV12-3/TRBV12-4	-	TRBJ1-6	-	CASSWDGLINSPLHF	TGTGCCAGCAGTTGGGACGGGCTGATTAATTCACCCCTCCACTTT
TRBV20-1	-	TRBJ2-3	-	CSARGAKGNTDPQYF	TGCAGTGCTAGAGGGGCCAAGGGGAACACAGATCCACAGTATTTT
TRBV12-3/TRBV12-4	-	TRBJ2-7	-	CASSSGHGNEQYF	TGTGCCAGCAGTTCGGGACATGGTAACGAGCAGTACTTC
TRBV10-2	-	TRBJ1-2	-	CASSEKASNYGYTF	TGCGCCAGCAGTGAAAAGGCCTCTAACTATGGCTACACCTTC
TRBV28	-	TRBJ1-1	-	CASSPGEGEAFF	TGTGCCAGCAGTCCTGGAGAGGGCGAAGCTTTCTTT
TRBV2	-	TRBJ2-7	many	CASEADVSYEQYF	TGTGCCAGCGAGGCGGACGTCTCCTACGAGCAGTACTTC
TRBV6-7	TRBD2	TRBJ2-7	few	CASIPTSGNHEQYF	TGTGCCAGCATTCCGACTAGCGGGAATCACGAGCAGTACTTC
TRBV30	-	TRBJ1-1	few	CAWNEMRNEAFF	TGTGCCTGGAATGAAATGAGAAATGAAGCTTTCTTT
TRBV7-9	-	TRBJ2-2	many	CASSLYTMVLRTGELFF	TGTGCCAGCAGCTTATATACGATGGTTTTGAGGACCGGGGAGCTGTTTTTT
TRBV20-1	TRBD2	TRBJ2-1	-	CSATSAGGGVNEQTF	TGCAGTGCGACCTCAGCGGGAGGGGGGGTCAATGAGCAGACCTTC
TRBV18	TRBD1	TRBJ2-2	once	CDSSPRQTGASGELFF	TGTGACAGCTCACCACGGCAGACAGGGGCCAGCGGGGAGCTGTTTTTT
TRBV6-2/TRBV6-3	-	TRBJ2-2	-	CASIYSDTGELIF	TGTGCCAGCATTTACTCGGACACCGGGGAGCTGATTTTT
TRBV29-1	TRBD1	TRBJ1-1	once	CSVKVNRGLEAFF	TGCAGCGTTAAAGTAAACAGGGGCCTCGAAGCTTTCTTT
TRBV12-3/TRBV12-4	-	TRBJ1-2	-	CASSLDKGYGYTF	TGTGCCAGCAGTTTAGACAAGGGCTATGGGTACACCTTC
TRBV5-5	-	TRBJ1-5	-	CASSPYRAQPQHF	TGTGCCAGCAGTCCCTACAGGGCACAGCCCCAGCATTTT
TRBV6-2/TRBV6-3	TRBD2	TRBJ2-2	-	CASSTPGLTALNTGELLF	TGTGCCAGCAGTACCCCGGGACTAACGGCACTGAACACCGGGGAGCTGTTGTTT
TRBV20-1	-	TRBJ2-1	many	CSVAARRSRYGEKQFF	TGCAGTGTCGCGGCCCGCCGGAGCCGATATGGGGAAAAGCAGTTCTTC
TRBV6-2/TRBV6-3	-	TRBJ2-7	-	CASTYSRPYSHGEQYF	TGCGCCAGCACTTACTCCAGACCATACAGTCATGGCGAGCAGTACTTC
TRBV4-1	-	TRBJ2-1	-	CASSQKVIAEYHEQFF	TGCGCCAGCAGCCAGAAGGTCATAGCCGAATACCATGAGCAGTTCTTC
TRBV11-2	TRBD1	TRBJ1-5	many	CASSSRQGQPQHF	TGTGCCAGCAGCAGTAGACAGGGTCAGCCCCAGCATTTT
TRBV28	-	TRBJ1-5	-	CASSFGGRRNQPQHF	TGTGCCAGCAGTTTCGGGGGGCGTCGCAATCAGCCCCAGCATTTT
TRBV20-1	TRBD2	TRBJ2-1	-	CSVKAGHRNEQFF	TGTAGTGTTAAAGCGGGGCACCGGAATGAGCAGTTCTTC
TRBV4-2	-	TRBJ1-2	-	CASGQIAEETNYGYTF	TGTGCCAGCGGCCAAATCGCCGAAGAAACTAACTATGGCTACACCTTC
TRBV6-5	TRBD1	TRBJ1-1	once	CASSSARGESFF	TGCGCCAGCAGTTCGGCCAGGGGGGAATCTTTCTTT
TRBV5-6	-	TRBJ2-7	once	CASSFPPIYYEQYF	TGTGCCAGCAGCTTCCCACCGATCTACTACGAGCAGTACTTC
TRBV29-1	-	TRBJ1-4	-	CSILLRNEKLFF	TGCAGCATTCTTCTCCGGAATGAAAAACTGTTTTTT
TRBV20-1	-	TRBJ2-1	-	CRARPWGARSYNEQFF	TGCAGAGCTAGGCCCTGGGGCGCTCGGTCCTACAATGAGCAGTTCTTC
TRBV4-3	-	TRBJ1-2	-	CASSLSGRRYNGYIF	TGCGCCAGCAGCCTCTCAGGGCGAAGGTACAATGGCTACATCTTC
TRBV5-1	-	TRBJ2-5	-	CVSSFGVVGETQYF	TGCGTCAGCAGCTTTGGGGTCGTTGGAGAGACCCAGTACTTC
TRBV20-1	TRBD2	TRBJ2-3	once	CSARATLGLPLAGETDTQYF	TGCAGTGCTAGAGCGACGCTGGGCTTACCACTAGCGGGAGAGACAGATACGCAGTATTTT
TRBV20-1	TRBD2	TRBJ2-7	many	CSARVSGRLGEQYF	TGCAGTGCTAGAGTTAGCGGGAGATTGGGCGAGCAGTACTTC
TRBV4-3	-	TRBJ2-5	-	CASSQDRTTQETQYF	TGCGCCAGCAGCCAAGATCGAACCACACAAGAGACCCAGTACTTC
TRBV5-1	-	TRBJ1-2	-	CASSSAIGGNYGYTF	TGCGCCAGCAGCTCGGCCATCGGAGGGAACTATGGCTACACCTTC
TRBV6-5	TRBD2	TRBJ2-5	-	CASSYSRGVKETHYF	TGTGCCAGCAGTTACTCTCGGGGGGTGAAAGAGACCCATTACTTC
TRBV20-1	TRBD1	TRBJ2-5	once	CSDSRTGQETQYF	TGTAGTGATAGTCGGACAGGGCAAGAGACCCAGTACTTC
TRBV12-3/TRBV12-4	-	TRBJ1-5	few	CAGSPSGGGQPQHF	TGTGCTGGCAGTCCCTCCGGGGGAGGTCAGCCCCAGCATTTT
TRBV20-1	-	TRBJ1-1	once	CSARDRWGMNTEALF	TGCAGTGCTAGAGATCGCTGGGGAATGAACACTGAAGCTTTGTTT
TRBV6-6	-	TRBJ2-3	-	CTSSYLGQNTDTQYF	TGTACCAGCAGTTACCTAGGACAGAACACAGATACGCAGTATTTT
TRBV20-1	-	TRBJ1-2	-	CSASRDSYGYNF	TGCAGTGCTAGCAGGGATTCCTATGGCTACAACTTC
TRBV11-3	-	TRBJ2-1	-	CASSPVWWDVEQFF	TGTGCCAGCAGCCCGGTGTGGTGGGATGTTGAGCAGTTCTTC
TRBV20-1	-	TRBJ1-5	few	CSATRGSNQPQHF	TGCAGTGCTACGAGGGGTAGCAATCAGCCCCAGCATTTT